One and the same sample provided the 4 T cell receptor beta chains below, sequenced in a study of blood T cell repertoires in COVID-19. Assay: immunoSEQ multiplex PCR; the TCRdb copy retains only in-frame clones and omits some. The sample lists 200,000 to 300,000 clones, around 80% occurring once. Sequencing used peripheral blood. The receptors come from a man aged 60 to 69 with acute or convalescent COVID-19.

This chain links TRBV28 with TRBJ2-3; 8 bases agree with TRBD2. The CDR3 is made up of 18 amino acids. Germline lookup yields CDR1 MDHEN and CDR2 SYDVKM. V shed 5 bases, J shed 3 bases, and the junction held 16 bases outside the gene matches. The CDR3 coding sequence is TGTGCCAGCAGTCAGCCGGGACTAGAAGTGGTAAGGACAGATACGCAGTATTTT. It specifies CASSQPGLEVVRTDTQYF.

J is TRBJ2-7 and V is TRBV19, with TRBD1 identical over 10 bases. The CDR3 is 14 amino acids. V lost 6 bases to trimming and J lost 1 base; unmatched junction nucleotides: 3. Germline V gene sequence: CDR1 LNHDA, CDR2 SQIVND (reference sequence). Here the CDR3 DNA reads TGTGCCAGTAGCAGGACAGGGGGGTCCTACGAGCAGTACTTC. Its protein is CASSRTGGSYEQYF.

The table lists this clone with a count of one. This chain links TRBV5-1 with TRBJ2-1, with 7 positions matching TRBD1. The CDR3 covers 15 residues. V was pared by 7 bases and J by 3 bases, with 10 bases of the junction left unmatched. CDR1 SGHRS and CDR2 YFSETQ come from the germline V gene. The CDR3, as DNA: TGCGCCAGCTCCCTAGGCGGACAGGTCTACAATGAGCAGTTCTTC. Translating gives CASSLGGQVYNEQFF.

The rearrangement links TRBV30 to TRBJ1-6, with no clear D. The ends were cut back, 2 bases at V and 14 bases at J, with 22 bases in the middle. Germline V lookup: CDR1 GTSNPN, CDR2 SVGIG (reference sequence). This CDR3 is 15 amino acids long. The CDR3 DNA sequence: TGTGCCTGGAGTATTTTTGGGCACATTCGCCCAGCCCTCCACTTT. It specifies CAWSIFGHIRPALHF.